A single sample gave rise to the 10 T cell receptor beta chains below, sequenced in a study of T cell responses to AZD1222 COVID-19 vaccine. Repertoires were generated with immunoSEQ multiplex PCR, while TCRdb's copy carries only in-frame clones and drops some. The table records about 110,000 clones, 80% to 95% of them present only once. The sequenced sample was peripheral blood, obtained 28 days after the second AZD1222 dose. The receptor set was obtained from an adult who received the AZD1222 COVID-19 vaccine.

This clone came up a few times. The V gene is TRBV24-1, the J gene TRBJ1-5; TRBD1 agrees at 7 bases. The CDR3 length is 13 residues. The V segment lost 5 bases and the J segment 4 bases; nucleotides outside the gene matches: 1. Germline lookup yields CDR1 KGHDR and CDR2 SFDVKD. CDR3 sequence: CATSAGGNQPQHF. CDR3 sequence (DNA): TGTGCCACCAGTGCAGGGGGGAATCAGCCCCAGCATTTT.

The chain couples TRBV2 to TRBJ1-5; 8 bases are shared with TRBD1. The CDR3 contains 17 residues. V dropped 6 bases and J dropped 4; count of bases not matched to a gene: 14. CDR1 is SNHLY, CDR2 FYNNEI, per germline. In DNA form, the CDR3 reads TGTGCCAGCAGGGGGGGCCGGACAGGGAGGATAAATCAGCCCCAGCATTTT. Encoded protein: CASRGGRTGRINQPQHF.

This chain connects TRBV4-3 to TRBJ1-5; TRBD1 is a possible D gene (5 bases). This CDR3 comprises 17 residues. Deletions cut 0 bases from V and 7 bases from J, with 19 bases between. Germline CDR1 reads LGHNA; CDR2 reads YSLEER. CDR3 region: CASSQDKSWGGRQPQHF. The CDR3 DNA is TGCGCCAGCAGCCAAGATAAATCCTGGGGGGGTAGGCAGCCCCAGCATTTT.

The gene calls are TRBV3-1 (or the pseudogene TRBV3-2) and TRBJ1-5; 7 bases align to TRBD1. The CDR3 is 18 amino acids. With V trimmed by 4 bases and J by 3 bases, 15 bases remained unmatched. Germline CDR1 is LGHDT and CDR2 is YNNKEL (reference sequence). CDR3 sequence: CASSPTGGGEGANQPQHF. In DNA form, the CDR3 reads TGTGCCAGCAGCCCAACGGGGGGCGGGGAGGGGGCCAATCAGCCCCAGCATTTT.

This sequence joins TRBV7-2 and TRBJ2-1; 13 bases agree with TRBD2. V gave up 6 bases and J gave up 9 bases; unmatched junction bases: 8. This CDR3 contains 15 residues. CDR1 and CDR2 from the germline V gene are SGHTA and FQGNSA. CDR3 sequence reads: CASRPTSGGAAEQFF. As DNA, the CDR3 is TGTGCCAGCAGACCTACTAGCGGGGGGGCCGCTGAGCAGTTCTTC.

The chain has TRBV2 and TRBJ2-5; D is uncertain. Germline V gives CDR1 SNHLY, CDR2 FYNNEI. With 3 bases removed from V and 2 bases from J, the gap between germline ends came to 10 bases. The CDR3 extends over 14 amino acids. The CDR3 protein is CASSEWQEQETQYF. The DNA for the CDR3 is TGTGCCAGCAGTGAGTGGCAGGAGCAAGAGACCCAGTACTTC.

V is TRBV7-9 and J is TRBJ2-5; no reliable D call. Germline values: CDR1 SEHNR, CDR2 FQNEAQ (reference sequence). The CDR3 length is 12 residues. The V end lost 2 bases, the J end lost 4 bases, and 5 bases lay between the germline ends. CDR3: CASSLWGETQYF. For the CDR3, the DNA is TGTGCCAGCAGCTTATGGGGAGAGACCCAGTACTTC.

The chain recombines TRBV6-2 or TRBV6-3 with TRBJ2-1, with 11 nucleotides matching TRBD1. The length of the CDR3 is 14 residues. Germline V CDR1 and CDR2: MNHEY, SVGEGT. The V and J ends lost 4 bases and 8 bases, in that order; junction bases with no gene match: 4. The chain's CDR3 is CASSSLDRGHEQFF. As DNA, the CDR3 is TGTGCCAGCAGTTCGCTGGACAGGGGGCATGAGCAGTTCTTC.

This clone was picked up one time. This chain joins TRBV7-2 and TRBJ1-6; 7 positions agree with TRBD1. The CDR3 length is 14 residues. CDR1 and CDR2 from the germline V gene are SGHTA and FQGNSA. V shed 5 bases, J shed 9 bases, and the junction held 7 bases outside the gene matches. The CDR3, as DNA: TGTGCCAGCAGCGCGACAGGGATCAGTTCACCCCTCCACTTT. Protein: CASSATGISSPLHF.

This sequence joins TRBV6-5 and TRBJ2-7; D may match TRBD1 or TRBD2 (5 bases each). V lost 7 bases, J lost 0 bases, and 13 bases lay in between. Germline V CDR1 and CDR2: MNHEY, SVGAGI. The CDR3 runs 14 residues. The CDR3: CASTKRDHSYEQYF. The CDR3 bases are TGTGCCAGCACCAAAAGGGACCACTCCTACGAGCAGTACTTC.